These 17 T cell receptor beta chains came from one sample sequenced in a study of blood T cell repertoires in COVID-19. Sequencing was performed with immunoSEQ multiplex PCR; in TCRdb, only in-frame clones are kept and a portion is missing. The sample has under 500,000 clones; roughly nine tenths are singletons. Material for sequencing was PBMCs or T cells enriched from blood (not recorded which). The receptors stem from a woman aged 18-30 years with acute COVID-19.

The genes are TRBV12-3 or TRBV12-4 and TRBJ1-1, with 10 bases that match TRBD1. V lost 10 bases, J lost 4 bases, and 6 bases stayed unmatched. CDR3 size: 13 residues. CDR3 sequence: CATGTGVVTEAFF. In DNA, the CDR3 is TGTGCCACCGGGACAGGGGTTGTCACTGAAGCTTTCTTT.

V and J are TRBV29-1 and TRBJ1-5; a weak D match, TRBD1 (6 bases). This CDR3 contains 13 residues. CDR1 is SQVTM, CDR2 ANQGSEA, per germline. V dropped 4 bases and J dropped 7 bases, with 14 bases sitting between them. CDR3 in DNA: TGCAGCGTTGTGTGGGGGCGCGGACAGCCCCAGCATTTT. Its protein is CSVVWGRGQPQHF.

The chain uses TRBV5-6 and TRBJ2-7; possibly TRBD1 for D (6 bases). CDR3 size: 12 residues. Per germline, CDR1 SGHDT and CDR2 YYEEEE. The V gene lost 0 bases and the J gene lost 5 bases, with 6 bases spanning the gap. CDR3 residues: CASSLGTDEQYF. The CDR3 DNA reads as TGTGCCAGCAGCTTGGGGACAGACGAGCAGTACTTC.

Here the CDR3 reads CASSVVSGGENTEAFF. CDR3 sequence (DNA): TGTGCCAGCAGCGTAGTGTCAGGGGGTGAGAACACTGAAGCTTTCTTT. The V call is TRBV9, the J call TRBJ1-1, with 7 bases that match TRBD1. This CDR3 has 16 amino acids. Germline CDR1 reads SGDLS; CDR2 reads YYNGEE. The ends lost 0 bases at V and 1 base at J; junction bases unmatched: 6.

The chain carries TRBV3-1 (or the pseudogene TRBV3-2) and TRBJ1-1; 9 nucleotides line up with TRBD1. The CDR3 is made up of 12 amino acids. The germline CDR1 and CDR2 sequences are LGHDT and YNNKEL (reference sequence). J was trimmed by 11 bases and V by 5 bases; bases with no gene match: 6. The CDR3: CASSSGTGTAFF. The CDR3 coding sequence is TGTGCCAGCAGCTCCGGGACAGGGACCGCTTTCTTT.

This clone has just one count. The chain recombines TRBV4-3 with TRBJ2-1, with 8 bases that match TRBD1. This CDR3 has 17 amino acids. Per germline, CDR1 LGHNA and CDR2 YSLEER. Trimming cost V 2 bases and J 4 bases; bases outside gene matches: 10. The CDR3, as DNA: TGCGCCAGCAGCCAAAAGGCGGGACAGGCGACTTACAATGAGCAGTTCTTC. It translates to CASSQKAGQATYNEQFF.

The genes are TRBV29-1 and TRBJ1-5; TRBD1 agrees at 9 bases. Unmatched junction bases numbered 2, after V lost 6 bases and J lost 5 bases. This CDR3 is built from 12 residues. Germline CDR1 SQVTM, CDR2 ANQGSEA. The DNA of the CDR3 is TGCAGCGTACGACAGGGGGATCAGCCCCAGCATTTT. Encoded protein: CSVRQGDQPQHF.

This rearrangement joins TRBV28 to TRBJ1-2, with 7 nucleotides matching TRBD1. CDR1 is MDHEN, CDR2 SYDVKM, per germline. This CDR3 comprises 15 residues. Trimming took 8 bases from V and 5 from J; bases not matched to a gene: 14. This chain's CDR3 is CASQSPSTGEYGYTF. As DNA, the CDR3 is TGTGCCAGCCAATCCCCCTCTACAGGGGAGTATGGCTACACCTTC.

The chain has TRBV11-2 and TRBJ2-5, with 9 nucleotides matching TRBD2. Germline lookup yields CDR1 SGHAT and CDR2 FQNNGV. CDR3 length: 14 residues. The V and J ends lost 4 bases and 3 bases, in that order; junction bases with no gene match: 3. The CDR3 reads CASSSRTSEETQYF. The CDR3 nucleotides are TGTGCCAGCAGCTCCCGGACTAGCGAAGAGACCCAGTACTTC.

The gene calls are TRBV7-8 and TRBJ2-5, with 12 bases matching TRBD2. J lost 4 bases, V lost 5 bases, and 8 bases had no gene match. Germline values: CDR1 SGHVS, CDR2 FQNEAQ. The CDR3 covers 16 residues. CDR3 region: CASSERLAGDRETQYF. CDR3 in DNA: TGTGCCAGCAGCGAGAGACTAGCGGGGGATAGAGAGACCCAGTACTTC.

J is TRBJ2-2 and V is TRBV5-1, with 8 positions matching TRBD1. Trimming removed 5 bases from V and 5 bases from J; junction bases left unmatched: 8. The CDR3 totals 15 residues. Germline lookup yields CDR1 SGHRS and CDR2 YFSETQ. Here the CDR3 reads CASRPGTGGTGELFF. The CDR3 DNA reads TGCGCCAGCAGGCCCGGGACAGGAGGGACCGGGGAGCTGTTTTTT.

V gene TRBV11-2 combines with J gene TRBJ2-2, with a possible D match to TRBD1 (6 bases). Trimming took off 4 bases at V and 7 bases at J, with 13 bases between the two ends. CDR1 and CDR2 (germline): SGHAT, FQNNGV. This CDR3 is 14 amino acids long. CDR3 loop: CASSSRTGFGELFF. The CDR3 DNA follows: TGTGCCAGCAGCTCCCGCACAGGGTTCGGGGAGCTGTTTTTT. Using reference TRBV11-2 and TRBJ2-2 for the parts outside the CDR3, the full variable domain is EAGVAQSPRYKIIEKRQSVAFWCNPISGHATLYWYQQILGQGPKLLIQFQNNGVVDDSQLPKDRFSAERLKGVDSTLKIQPAKLEDSAVYLCASSSRTGFGELFFGEGSRLTVL.

The chain joins TRBV4-1 to TRBJ2-1; D may be TRBD2 (5 bases). The CDR3 covers 15 residues. In germline, CDR1 is MGHRA, CDR2 YSYEKL. V lost 4 bases to trimming and J lost 2 bases, with 12 bases between them. The CDR3 here is CASSLGRATYNEQFF. The CDR3 DNA follows: TGCGCCAGCAGCCTTGGGCGGGCCACCTACAATGAGCAGTTCTTC.

The gene calls are TRBV18 and TRBJ1-5; TRBD1 is a possible D gene (6 bases). From germline, CDR1 is KGHSH and CDR2 LQKENI. The CDR3 has 15 amino acids. Trimming shortened V by 6 bases and J by 2 bases, and 14 bases separated the two germline ends. The CDR3 DNA reads as TGTGCCAGCTCTCCTCAACAGGGAGGCAATCAGCCCCAGCATTTT. Its protein is CASSPQQGGNQPQHF.

The chain employs TRBV19 and TRBJ1-5, with 7 bases aligning to TRBD1. Germline-derived CDR1 and CDR2 are LNHDA and SQIVND (reference sequence). The CDR3 totals 14 residues. The junction had 12 bases not matched to a gene; V was cut back by 10 bases and J by 6 bases. The CDR3 DNA follows: TGTGCCACCAAGGGGGACAGAATGGGTCAGCCCCAGCATTTT. Its translation: CATKGDRMGQPQHF.

The J gene is TRBJ1-5, the V gene TRBV7-9; weak D call: TRBD1 (5 bases). Between the trimmed V and J ends, which lost 0 bases and 4 bases, there was a span of 7 bases. The CDR3 sequence is 14 residues long. From germline, CDR1 is SEHNR and CDR2 FQNEAQ (reference sequence). The CDR3: CASSLARGNQPQHF. The CDR3 DNA follows: TGTGCCAGCAGCTTAGCAAGGGGTAATCAGCCCCAGCATTTT.

The chain recombines TRBV2 with TRBJ1-2; possible D gene TRBD1, 6 bases. There are 13 residues in the CDR3. Trimming removed 8 bases at V and 2 bases at J, with 12 bases between. Per germline, CDR1 SNHLY and CDR2 FYNNEI. DNA for the CDR3: TGTGCCAGCCAACAGGGTGGGAACTATGGCTACACCTTC. It encodes CASQQGGNYGYTF.